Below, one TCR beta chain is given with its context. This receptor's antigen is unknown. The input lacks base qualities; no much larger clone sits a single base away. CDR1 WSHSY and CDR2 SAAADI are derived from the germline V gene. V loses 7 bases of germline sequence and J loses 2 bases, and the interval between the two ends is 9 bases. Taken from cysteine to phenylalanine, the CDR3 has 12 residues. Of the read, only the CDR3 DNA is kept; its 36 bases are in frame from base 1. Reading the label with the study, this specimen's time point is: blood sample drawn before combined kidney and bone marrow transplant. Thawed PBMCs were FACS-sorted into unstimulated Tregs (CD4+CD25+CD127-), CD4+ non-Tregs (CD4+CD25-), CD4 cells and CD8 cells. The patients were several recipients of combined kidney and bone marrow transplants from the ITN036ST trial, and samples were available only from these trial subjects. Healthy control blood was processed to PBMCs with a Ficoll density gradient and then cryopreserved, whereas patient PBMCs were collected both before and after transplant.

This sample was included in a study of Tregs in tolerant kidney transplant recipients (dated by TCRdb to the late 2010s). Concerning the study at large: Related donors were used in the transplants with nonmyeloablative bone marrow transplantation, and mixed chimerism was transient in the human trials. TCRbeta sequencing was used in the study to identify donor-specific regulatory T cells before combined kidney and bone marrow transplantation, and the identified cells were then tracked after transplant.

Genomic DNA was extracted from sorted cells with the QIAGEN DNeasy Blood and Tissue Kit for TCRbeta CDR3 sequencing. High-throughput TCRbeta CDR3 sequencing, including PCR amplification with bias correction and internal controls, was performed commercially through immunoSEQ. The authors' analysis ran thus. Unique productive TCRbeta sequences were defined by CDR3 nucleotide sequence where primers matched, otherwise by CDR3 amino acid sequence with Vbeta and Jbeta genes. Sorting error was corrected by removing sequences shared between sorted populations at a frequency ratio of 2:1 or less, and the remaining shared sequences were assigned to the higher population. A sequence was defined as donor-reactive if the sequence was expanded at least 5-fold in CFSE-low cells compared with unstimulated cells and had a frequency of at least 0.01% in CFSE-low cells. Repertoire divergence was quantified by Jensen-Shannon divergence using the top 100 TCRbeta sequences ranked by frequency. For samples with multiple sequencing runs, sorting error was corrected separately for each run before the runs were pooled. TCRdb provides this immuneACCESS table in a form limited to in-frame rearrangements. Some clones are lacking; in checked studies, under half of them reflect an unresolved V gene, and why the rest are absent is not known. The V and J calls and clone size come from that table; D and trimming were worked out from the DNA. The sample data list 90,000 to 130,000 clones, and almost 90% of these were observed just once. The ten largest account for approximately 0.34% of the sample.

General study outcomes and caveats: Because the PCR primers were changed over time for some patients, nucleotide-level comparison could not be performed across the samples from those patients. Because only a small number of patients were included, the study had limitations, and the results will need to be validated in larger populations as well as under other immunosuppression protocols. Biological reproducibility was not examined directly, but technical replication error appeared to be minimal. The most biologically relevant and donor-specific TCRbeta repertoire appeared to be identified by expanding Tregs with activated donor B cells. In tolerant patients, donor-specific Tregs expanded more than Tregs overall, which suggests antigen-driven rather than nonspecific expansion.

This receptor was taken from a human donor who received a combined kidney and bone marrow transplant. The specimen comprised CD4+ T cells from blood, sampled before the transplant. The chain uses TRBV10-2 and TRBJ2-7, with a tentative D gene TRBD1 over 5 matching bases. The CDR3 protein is CASTTGPYEQYF. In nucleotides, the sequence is TGCGCCAGCACCACAGGTCCCTACGAGCAGTACTTC.